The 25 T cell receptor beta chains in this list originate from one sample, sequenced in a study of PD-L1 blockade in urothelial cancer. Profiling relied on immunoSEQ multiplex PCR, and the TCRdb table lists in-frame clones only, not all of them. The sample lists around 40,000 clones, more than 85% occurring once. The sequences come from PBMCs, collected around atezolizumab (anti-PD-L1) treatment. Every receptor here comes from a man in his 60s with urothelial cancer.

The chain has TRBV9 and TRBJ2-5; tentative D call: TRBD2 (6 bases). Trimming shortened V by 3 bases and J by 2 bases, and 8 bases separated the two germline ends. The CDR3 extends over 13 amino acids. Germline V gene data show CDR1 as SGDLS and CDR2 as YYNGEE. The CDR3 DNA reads TGTGCCAGCAGCGCCGGGGGTCAAGAGACCCAGTACTTC. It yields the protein CASSAGGQETQYF.

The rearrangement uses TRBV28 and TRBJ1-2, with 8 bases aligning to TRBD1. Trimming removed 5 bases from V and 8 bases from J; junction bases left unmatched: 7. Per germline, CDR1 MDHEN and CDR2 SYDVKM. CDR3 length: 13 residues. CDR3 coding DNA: TGTGCCAGCAGTCAGAGACAGGGGACGGGCTACACCTTC. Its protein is CASSQRQGTGYTF.

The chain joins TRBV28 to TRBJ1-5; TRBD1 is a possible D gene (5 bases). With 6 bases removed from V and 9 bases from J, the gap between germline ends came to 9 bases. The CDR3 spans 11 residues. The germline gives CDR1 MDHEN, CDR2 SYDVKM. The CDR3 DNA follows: TGTGCCAGCAGGGGGGGATGGCCCCAGCATTTT. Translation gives CASRGGWPQHF.

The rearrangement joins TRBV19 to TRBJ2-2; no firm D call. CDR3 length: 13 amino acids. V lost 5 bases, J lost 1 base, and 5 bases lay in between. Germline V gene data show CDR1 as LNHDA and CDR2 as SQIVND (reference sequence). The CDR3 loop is CASSSRNTGELFF. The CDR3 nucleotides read TGTGCCAGTAGTTCCAGGAACACCGGGGAGCTGTTTTTT.

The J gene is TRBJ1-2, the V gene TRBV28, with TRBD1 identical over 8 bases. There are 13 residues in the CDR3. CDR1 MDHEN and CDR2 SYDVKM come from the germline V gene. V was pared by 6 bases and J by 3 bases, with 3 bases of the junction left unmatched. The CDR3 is CASSEGQDYGYTF. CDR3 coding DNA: TGTGCCAGCAGCGAGGGACAGGACTATGGCTACACCTTC.

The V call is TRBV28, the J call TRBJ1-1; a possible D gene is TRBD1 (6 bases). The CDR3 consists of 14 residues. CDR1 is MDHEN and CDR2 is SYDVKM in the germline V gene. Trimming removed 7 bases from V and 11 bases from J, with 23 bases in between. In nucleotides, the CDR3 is TGTGCCAGCACCGCTCAACAGGGTTTCAGTACGGCTTTCTTT. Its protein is CASTAQQGFSTAFF. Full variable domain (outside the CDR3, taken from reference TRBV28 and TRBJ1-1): DVKVTQSSRYLVKRTGEKVFLECVQDMDHENMFWYRQDPGLGLRLIYFSYDVKMKEKGDIPEGYSVSREKKERFSLILESASTNQTSMYLCASTAQQGFSTAFFGQGTRLTVV.

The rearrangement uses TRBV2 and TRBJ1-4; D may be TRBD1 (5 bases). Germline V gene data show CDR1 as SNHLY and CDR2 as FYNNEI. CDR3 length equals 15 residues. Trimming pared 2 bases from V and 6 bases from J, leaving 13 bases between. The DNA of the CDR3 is TGTGCCAGCAGTGAAAGGACGTGGGGGGATGAAAAACTGTTTTTT. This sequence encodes CASSERTWGDEKLFF.

The CDR3 region is CASSLSTGLNQPQHF. CDR3 nucleotide sequence: TGTGCCAGCAGCCTCTCGACAGGGCTCAATCAGCCCCAGCATTTT. The genes are TRBV6-6 and TRBJ1-5, with TRBD1 matching over 7 bases. CDR3 length: 15 amino acids. The germline CDR1 and CDR2 sequences are MNHNY and SVGAGI (reference sequence). J lost 3 bases, V lost 6 bases, and 8 bases had no gene match.

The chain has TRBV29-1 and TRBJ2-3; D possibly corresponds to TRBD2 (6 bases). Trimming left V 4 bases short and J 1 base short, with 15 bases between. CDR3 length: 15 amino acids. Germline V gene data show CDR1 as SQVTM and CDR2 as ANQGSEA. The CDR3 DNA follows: TGCAGCGTTGGCGGGACCGTGTGGGGCACAGATACGCAGTATTTT. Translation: CSVGGTVWGTDTQYF.

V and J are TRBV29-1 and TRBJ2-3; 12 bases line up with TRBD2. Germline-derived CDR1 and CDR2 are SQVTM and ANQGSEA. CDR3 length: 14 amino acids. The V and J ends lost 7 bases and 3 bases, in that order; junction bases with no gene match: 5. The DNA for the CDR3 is TGCAGCGCCCAACTAGCGGGGGGTACAGATACGCAGTATTTT. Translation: CSAQLAGGTDTQYF.

CDR3 in amino acids: CASSFQGNYGYTF. The CDR3 DNA is TGTGCCAGCAGCTTTCAGGGGAACTATGGCTACACCTTC. The V and J genes are TRBV7-9 and TRBJ1-2, with a possible D match to TRBD1 (6 bases). Deletions cut 3 bases from V and 2 bases from J, with 7 bases between. Germline V lookup: CDR1 SEHNR, CDR2 FQNEAQ (reference sequence). The CDR3 consists of 13 residues.

The CDR3 DNA follows: TGTGCCAGCAGGATGGGACACCTCTATGGCTACACCTTC. Its protein is CASRMGHLYGYTF. The chain joins TRBV27 to TRBJ1-2, with a possible D match to TRBD1 (6 bases). Germline V gene sequence: CDR1 MNHEY, CDR2 SMNVEV (reference sequence). The CDR3 totals 13 residues. The V end lost 6 bases, the J end lost 4 bases, and 12 bases lay between the germline ends.

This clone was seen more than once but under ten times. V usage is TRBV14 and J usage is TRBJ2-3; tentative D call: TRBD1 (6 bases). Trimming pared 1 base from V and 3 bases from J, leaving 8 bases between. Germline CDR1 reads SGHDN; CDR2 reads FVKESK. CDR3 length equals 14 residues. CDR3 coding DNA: TGTGCCAGCAGCCAAGGGGACACAACAGATACGCAGTATTTT. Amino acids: CASSQGDTTDTQYF.

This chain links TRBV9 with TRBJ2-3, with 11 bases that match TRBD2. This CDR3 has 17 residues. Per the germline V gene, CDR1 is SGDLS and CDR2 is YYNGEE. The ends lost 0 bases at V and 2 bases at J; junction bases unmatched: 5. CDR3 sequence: CASSVGASGGPTDTQYF. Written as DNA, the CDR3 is TGTGCCAGCAGCGTAGGAGCTAGCGGGGGGCCCACAGATACGCAGTATTTT.

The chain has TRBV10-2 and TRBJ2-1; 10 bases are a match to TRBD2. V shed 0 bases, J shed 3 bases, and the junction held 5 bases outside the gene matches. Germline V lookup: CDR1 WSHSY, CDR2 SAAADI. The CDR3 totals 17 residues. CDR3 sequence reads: CASSESALAGFYNEQFF. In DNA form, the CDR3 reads TGCGCCAGCAGTGAGTCAGCACTAGCGGGATTCTACAATGAGCAGTTCTTC.

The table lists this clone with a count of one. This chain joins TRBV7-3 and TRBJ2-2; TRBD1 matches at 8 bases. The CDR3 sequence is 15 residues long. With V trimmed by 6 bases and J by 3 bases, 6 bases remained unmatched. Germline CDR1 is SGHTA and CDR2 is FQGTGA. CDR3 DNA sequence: TGTGCCAGCAGTCGGGACAGGACAGACACCGGGGAGCTGTTTTTT. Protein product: CASSRDRTDTGELFF.

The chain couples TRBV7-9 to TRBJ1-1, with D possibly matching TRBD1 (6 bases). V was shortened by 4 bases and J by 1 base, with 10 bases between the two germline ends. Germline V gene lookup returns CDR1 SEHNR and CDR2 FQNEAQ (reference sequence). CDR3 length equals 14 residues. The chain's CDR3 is CASSSGHRNTEAFF. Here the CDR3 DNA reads TGTGCCAGCAGCTCGGGACATCGGAACACTGAAGCTTTCTTT.

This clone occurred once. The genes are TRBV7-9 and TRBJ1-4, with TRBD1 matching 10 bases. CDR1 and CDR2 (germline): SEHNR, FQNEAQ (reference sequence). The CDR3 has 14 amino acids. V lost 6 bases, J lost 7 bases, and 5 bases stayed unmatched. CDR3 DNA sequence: TGTGCCAGCAGACCGACAGGGGGCGTTGAAAAACTGTTTTTT. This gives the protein CASRPTGGVEKLFF.

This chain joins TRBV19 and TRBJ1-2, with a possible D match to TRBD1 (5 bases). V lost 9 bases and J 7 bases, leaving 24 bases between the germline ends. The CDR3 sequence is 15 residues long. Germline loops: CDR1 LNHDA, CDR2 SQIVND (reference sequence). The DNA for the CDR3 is TGTGCCAGCAGAGGACGGGACTCCCGGGGAGGTGGCTACACCTTC. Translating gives CASRGRDSRGGGYTF.

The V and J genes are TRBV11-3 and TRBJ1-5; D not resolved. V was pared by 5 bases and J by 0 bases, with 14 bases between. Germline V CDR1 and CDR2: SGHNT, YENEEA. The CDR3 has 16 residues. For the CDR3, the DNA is TGTGCCAGCAGCGCCCGACAAGCTTATAGCAATCAGCCCCAGCATTTT. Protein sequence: CASSARQAYSNQPQHF. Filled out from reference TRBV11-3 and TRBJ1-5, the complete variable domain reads EAGVVQSPRYKIIEKKQPVAFWCNPISGHNTLYWYLQNLGQGPELLIRYENEEAVDDSQLPKDRFSAERLKGVDSTLKIQPAELGDSAVYLCASSARQAYSNQPQHFGDGTRLSIL.

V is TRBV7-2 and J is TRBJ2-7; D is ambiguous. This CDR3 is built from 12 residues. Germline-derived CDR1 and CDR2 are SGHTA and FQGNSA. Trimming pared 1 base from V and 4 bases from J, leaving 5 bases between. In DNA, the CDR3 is TGTGCCAGCAGCTTAGGACAATACGAGCAGTACTTC. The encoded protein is CASSLGQYEQYF.

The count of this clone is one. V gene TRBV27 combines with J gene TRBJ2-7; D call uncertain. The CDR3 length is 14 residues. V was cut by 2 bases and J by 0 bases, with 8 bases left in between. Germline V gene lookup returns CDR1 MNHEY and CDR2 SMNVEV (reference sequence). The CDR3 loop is CASSLARHSYEQYF. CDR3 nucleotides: TGTGCCAGCAGTTTAGCGAGGCACTCCTACGAGCAGTACTTC.

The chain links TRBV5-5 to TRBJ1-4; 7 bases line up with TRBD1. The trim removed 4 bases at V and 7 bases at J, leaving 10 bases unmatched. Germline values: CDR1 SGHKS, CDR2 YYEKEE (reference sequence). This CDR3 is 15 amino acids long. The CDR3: CASSANRGPGEKLFF. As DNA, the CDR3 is TGTGCCAGCAGCGCTAACAGGGGCCCAGGTGAAAAACTGTTTTTT. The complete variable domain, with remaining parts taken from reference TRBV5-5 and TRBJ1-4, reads DAGVTQSPTHLIKTRGQQVTLRCSPISGHKSVSWYQQVLGQGPQFIFQYYEKEERGRGNFPDRFSARQFPNYSSELNVNALLLGDSALYLCASSANRGPGEKLFFGSGTQLSVL.

CDR3 amino acids: CAISYRGLAGTGELFF. CDR3 sequence (DNA): TGTGCCATCTCGTACAGAGGCCTAGCGGGAACCGGGGAGCTGTTTTTT. The chain couples TRBV28 to TRBJ2-2; 9 nucleotides agree with TRBD2. Germline CDR1 is MDHEN and CDR2 is SYDVKM. Germline trimming cut 10 bases from V and 5 bases from J; bases unmatched to any gene: 14. The CDR3 is 16 amino acids.

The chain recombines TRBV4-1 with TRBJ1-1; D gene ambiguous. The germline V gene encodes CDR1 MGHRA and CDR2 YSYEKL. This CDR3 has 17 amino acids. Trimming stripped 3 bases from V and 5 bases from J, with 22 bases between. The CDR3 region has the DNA TGCGCCAGCAGCCACGCAACCCCACGGCAGGCCTGGACTGAAGCTTTCTTT. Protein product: CASSHATPRQAWTEAFF.